This TCR beta chain was identified during a study of human T cells and chemical hapten exposure. Study-wide context: Per-sample TCR yield variation was attributed mainly to small pooled library volume differences.

The CDR3 is 16 amino acids. Germline V gene sequence: CDR1 SGDLS, CDR2 YYNGEE. V was pared by 4 bases and J by 4 bases, with 21 bases between. TCRdb used MiXCR to reprocess the RACE reads, holding one entry per CDR3 protein. The table shows more than 70,000 distinct CDR3 sequences, with around 8.8% occurring only once. Documented time point: healthy volunteer bleed at 2 weeks. Total RNA came from unfractionated whole blood. This TCR came from a female donor in good health. Some clones in this sample may be carry-over from other donors' samples. The chain links TRBV9 to TRBJ2-7; the D gene is possibly TRBD2 (6 bases). Source material: whole blood. The chain's CDR3 is CASSPSFGTFGYEQYF. For the CDR3, the DNA is TGTGCCAGCAGCCCTTCTTTCGGGACTTTTGGGTACGAGCAGTACTTC.